Included here is one TCR beta chain sequence, with context. Its antigen remains unknown. This sample is drawn from a study of OX40 agonist ivuxolimab in advanced cancers. Study results and caveats: By week 6 at 0.1 to 3.0 mg/kg, blood CD4+ and CD8+ T cells had expanded clonally.

Clones were sequenced by immunoSEQ multiplex PCR, and TCRdb holds only the in-frame ones, with some missing. The data show tens of thousands of clones, approximately 91% seen once. Drawing of blood for sampling happened at baseline, at cycle 4 day 1, and at cycle 7 day 1. This TCR was sampled from an adult with an advanced solid tumor such as melanoma, head and neck, liver or kidney cancer. Sequencing used CD4+ or CD8+ T cells sorted from blood, obtained in a trial of the OX40 agonist ivuxolimab.

The CDR3 region is CASSLSGSDSPLHF. The CDR3 coding sequence is TGCGCCAGCAGCTTATCAGGGAGCGATTCACCCCTCCACTTT. The rearrangement joins TRBV5-1 to TRBJ1-6; perhaps TRBD1 as D (5 bases). The CDR3 loop spans 14 amino acids. Trimming removed 2 bases from V and 8 bases from J, with 11 bases in between. Germline CDR1 SGHRS, CDR2 YFSETQ.